Listed below are T cell receptor beta chains from one sample, sequenced in a study of T cell responses to AZD1222 COVID-19 vaccine. Here immunoSEQ multiplex PCR was the method, and the copy in TCRdb shows in-frame clones only, minus some. Of fewer than 120,000 clones in the sample, 94% were seen once. This material consisted of peripheral blood, taken 28 days after the second AZD1222 dose. The source is an adult who received the AZD1222 COVID-19 vaccine. Each CDR3 is given with its conserved first and last residue. The D gene is left open where the match is weak. Some rows mark clone size as missing; the rest say once, few, many or name a class of expanded clone.

TRBJ1-5	TRBV4-1	-	-	CASSQDRDQPQHF	TGCGCCAGCAGCCAAGACAGAGATCAGCCCCAGCATTTT
TRBJ2-1	TRBV4-1	once	-	CASSQGYSAYNEQFF	TGCGCCAGCAGCCAAGGTTACTCCGCCTACAATGAGCAGTTCTTC
TRBJ1-2	TRBV14	-	TRBD1	CASSQDNTGGRPYGYTF	TGTGCCAGCAGCCAAGACAATACAGGGGGCAGACCCTATGGCTACACCTTC
TRBJ2-7	TRBV1	-	-	CTSSQELGGSSYEQYF	TGCACCAGCAGCCAAGAGTTGGGCGGGAGCTCCTACGAGCAGTACTTC
TRBJ1-2	TRBV7-8	few	-	CASSLNNDYAF	TGTGCCAGCAGCCTAAATAATGACTACGCCTTC
TRBJ2-7	TRBV12-5	once	-	CASGLVLNREPYEQYF	TGTGCTAGTGGTTTGGTACTCAACAGGGAACCCTACGAGCAGTACTTC
TRBJ2-1	TRBV3-1/TRBV3-2	-	TRBD1	CASSPRGGRYDNEQFF	TGTGCCAGCAGCCCGCGAGGGGGCAGGTACGACAATGAGCAGTTCTTC
TRBJ1-1	TRBV10-2	-	-	CASRRGVQANTEAFF	TGCGCCAGCAGGAGGGGCGTACAAGCGAACACTGAAGCTTTCTTT
TRBJ2-7	TRBV13	-	TRBD2	CASSLAGGPPYEQYF	TGTGCCAGCAGCTTAGCGGGAGGTCCTCCCTACGAGCAGTACTTC
TRBJ1-2	TRBV3-1/TRBV3-2	-	-	CASSQGGYGYTF	TGTGCCAGCAGCCAAGGGGGTTATGGCTACACCTTC
TRBJ1-6	TRBV7-9	-	-	CASSLYNSPLHF	TGTGCCAGCAGCTTATATAATTCACCCCTCCACTTT
TRBJ1-6	TRBV4-1	-	-	CASSQDEDSPLHF	TGCGCCAGCAGCCAAGATGAGGATTCACCCCTCCACTTT
TRBJ2-7	TRBV5-4	once	TRBD2	CASSGTSGALARREQYF	TGTGCCAGCAGTGGGACTAGCGGGGCCCTAGCTCGCCGCGAGCAGTACTTC
TRBJ1-3	TRBV9	-	-	CASSVAGNTIYF	TGTGCCAGCAGCGTAGCGGGAAACACCATATATTTT
TRBJ2-7	TRBV27	-	-	CASSRTVTYEQYF	TGTGCCAGCAGTCGGACGGTCACCTACGAGCAGTACTTC
TRBJ2-5	TRBV25-1	-	-	CASSGSGRRETQYF	TGTGCCAGCAGTGGCTCGGGACGGAGGGAGACCCAGTACTTC
TRBJ1-6	TRBV11-1	-	TRBD1	CASSFGTGEGNSPLHF	TGTGCCAGCAGCTTTGGGACAGGGGAAGGTAATTCACCCCTCCACTTT
TRBJ1-1	TRBV5-1	-	TRBD1	CASNLQTGNTEAFF	TGCGCCAGCAACCTTCAGACAGGGAATACTGAAGCTTTCTTT
TRBJ1-3	TRBV4-1	-	-	CASSQDRASSGNTIYF	TGCGCCAGCAGCCAAGACAGGGCGAGCTCTGGAAACACCATATATTTT
TRBJ1-6	TRBV13	-	-	CASSLSSAGSPLHF	TGTGCCAGCAGCTTATCCTCGGCTGGTTCACCCCTCCACTTT
TRBJ1-2	TRBV5-6	-	-	CASSLGGSYGYTF	TGTGCCAGCAGCTTGGGGGGCAGCTATGGCTACACCTTC
TRBJ2-2	TRBV12-3/TRBV12-4	-	-	CASSTGATGELFF	TGTGCCAGCAGTACTGGGGCCACCGGGGAGCTGTTTTTT
TRBJ2-7	TRBV6-5	-	-	CASSYSRTREQYF	TGTGCCAGCAGTTACTCGAGGACACGGGAGCAGTACTTC
TRBJ2-1	TRBV3-1/TRBV3-2	-	-	CASSQGNPGRPEQFF	TGTGCCAGCAGCCAAGGTAACCCGGGACGGCCTGAGCAGTTCTTC
TRBJ1-6	TRBV6-6	-	-	CASSFSSDSPLHF	TGTGCCAGCAGTTTCTCCTCGGATTCACCCCTCCACTTT
TRBJ1-1	TRBV16	few	-	CASSQSAGNTEAFF	TGTGCCAGCAGCCAATCTGCCGGGAACACTGAAGCTTTCTTT
TRBJ1-2	TRBV3-1/TRBV3-2	once	-	CASSQAHLLRGAYGYTF	TGTGCCAGCAGCCAGGCCCATTTGCTACGGGGGGCATATGGCTACACCTTC
TRBJ1-5	TRBV10-1	-	-	CASSESGNQPQHF	TGCGCCAGCAGTGAGTCAGGCAATCAGCCCCAGCATTTT
TRBJ2-5	TRBV7-9	-	TRBD2	CASSLNLLSGGVSETQYF	TGTGCCAGCAGCTTAAACCTACTTAGCGGGGGGGTATCAGAGACCCAGTACTTC
TRBJ1-1	TRBV18	-	-	CASSPGDTEAFF	TGTGCCAGCTCACCGGGGGACACTGAAGCTTTCTTT
TRBJ2-7	TRBV11-3	-	-	CASSLSRNRNEQYF	TGTGCCAGCAGCTTAAGTCGGAATAGGAACGAGCAGTACTTC
TRBJ1-6	TRBV3-1/TRBV3-2	-	-	CASSQGDSPLHF	TGTGCCAGCAGCCAAGGGGATTCACCCCTCCACTTT
TRBJ2-1	TRBV21-1	-	-	CASSDENGLAGAPYNEQFF	TGTGCCAGCAGTGACGAGAACGGACTAGCGGGGGCTCCATACAATGAGCAGTTCTTC
TRBJ1-3	TRBV13	-	-	CASSATPNSGNTIYF	TGTGCCAGCAGCGCGACACCAAACTCTGGAAACACCATATATTTT
TRBJ1-2	TRBV7-9	-	-	CASSLGGLDYGYTF	TGTGCCAGCAGCTTAGGGGGCTTGGACTATGGCTACACCTTC
TRBJ1-3	TRBV6-5	-	-	CASSRQNSGNTIYF	TGTGCCAGCAGTAGACAGAACTCTGGAAACACCATATATTTT
TRBJ1-1	TRBV6-5	-	TRBD1	CASIRGSDTEAFF	TGTGCCAGCATCAGGGGGTCTGACACTGAAGCTTTCTTT
TRBJ1-5	TRBV27	-	-	CASSHNQPQHF	TGTGCCAGCAGTCATAATCAGCCCCAGCATTTT
TRBJ2-7	TRBV27	-	TRBD2	CASSLSGRVYEQYF	TGTGCCAGCAGTTTATCAGGGAGGGTCTACGAGCAGTACTTC
TRBJ2-5	TRBV9	-	TRBD2	CASSIGRAGETQYF	TGTGCCAGCTCAATAGGGAGGGCGGGAGAGACCCAGTACTTC
TRBJ1-5	TRBV6-2/TRBV6-3	once	-	CASSYYRPRGWRGNQPQHF	TGTGCCAGCAGTTACTATCGTCCCAGGGGTTGGCGTGGCAATCAGCCCCAGCATTTT
TRBJ2-3	TRBV19	-	TRBD2	CASSRNRGADTQYF	TGTGCCAGTAGTAGGAACCGGGGGGCAGATACGCAGTATTTT
TRBJ1-2	TRBV6-1	once	TRBD1	CASSAIGTGVNYGYTF	TGTGCCAGCAGTGCCATCGGGACAGGGGTGAACTATGGCTACACCTTC
TRBJ2-7	TRBV4-1	-	TRBD1	CASSHRVGQAIGDEQYF	TGCGCCAGCAGCCATAGGGTGGGACAGGCGATTGGGGACGAGCAGTACTTC
TRBJ2-5	TRBV12-3/TRBV12-4	-	-	CASSFDQTQYF	TGTGCCAGCAGTTTTGATCAGACCCAGTACTTC
TRBJ1-1	TRBV6-5	-	-	CASTPGLGVFTEAFF	TGTGCCAGCACTCCAGGATTAGGGGTTTTCACTGAAGCTTTCTTT
TRBJ1-3	TRBV28	-	TRBD1	CASSQPYPGQSSGNTIYF	TGTGCCAGCAGCCAACCCTATCCGGGACAGAGCTCTGGAAACACCATATATTTT
TRBJ2-1	TRBV5-1	-	TRBD1	CASSGRTGGVYNEQFF	TGCGCCAGCAGCGGGCGGACAGGGGGGGTCTACAATGAGCAGTTCTTC
TRBJ1-3	TRBV10-1	-	-	CASSESVLRSSGNTIYF	TGCGCCAGCAGTGAGAGCGTCCTGCGGAGCTCTGGAAACACCATATATTTT
TRBJ2-5	TRBV11-2	-	-	CASSWGVSYQETQYF	TGTGCCAGCAGCTGGGGGGTCTCGTACCAAGAGACCCAGTACTTC